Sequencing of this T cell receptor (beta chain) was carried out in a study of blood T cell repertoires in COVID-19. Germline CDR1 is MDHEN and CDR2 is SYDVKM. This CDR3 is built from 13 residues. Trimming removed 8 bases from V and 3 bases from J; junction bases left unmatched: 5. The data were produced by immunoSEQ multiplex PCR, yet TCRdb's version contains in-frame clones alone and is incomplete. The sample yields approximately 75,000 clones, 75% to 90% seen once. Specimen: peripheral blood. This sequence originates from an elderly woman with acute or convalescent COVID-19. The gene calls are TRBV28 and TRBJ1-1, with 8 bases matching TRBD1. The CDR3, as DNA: TGTGCCAGCTTGGACAGGGTCTACACTGAAGCTTTCTTT. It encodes CASLDRVYTEAFF.